This T cell receptor (beta chain) was captured in a study of blood T cell repertoires in COVID-19. Study in general: Collection of acute and convalescent COVID-19 samples took place in the United States, Italy and Spain.

From germline, CDR1 is SEHNR and CDR2 FQNEAQ (reference sequence). This CDR3 is 17 amino acids long. Trimming took 2 bases from V and 2 from J; bases not matched to a gene: 8. The sample holds a few counts of this clone. Original handling: From reference gene primer amplification, estimates of nucleated cell counts were derived. Profiled with immunoSEQ multiplex PCR; TCRdb holds only in-frame clones, not every one. V and J calls and clone size are as listed in that table; D and trimming were resolved from the DNA. The data contain 95,000 to 100,000 clones, roughly 90% of them seen just once; the ten biggest clones take up over 1.5%.

This chain connects TRBV7-9 to TRBJ2-1; 8 nucleotides agree with TRBD2. This TCR was sampled from an elderly man with acute or convalescent COVID-19. Sequenced: peripheral blood. In nucleotides, the CDR3 is TGTGCCAGCAGCTTAACGGGTTGGGGACTAGCCTACAATGAGCAGTTCTTC. This gives the protein CASSLTGWGLAYNEQFF.